The text below deals with one T cell receptor (beta chain). The target of this receptor is not known. No much larger clonotype is one base removed from it; base qualities were not supplied. From the cysteine up to the phenylalanine, the CDR3 has a length of 13 residues. Here the CDR3 DNA is all that survives: 39 bases in frame from base 1. CDR1 and CDR2 were assigned from the germline V gene as MDHEN and SYDVKM. V lost 3 bases and J lost 4 bases; the stretch between them is 6 bases long. Collaborating institutions collected whole blood in K2EDTA tubes following their own protocols. For TCRbeta analysis, collaborator samples were shipped as frozen whole blood, as isolated PBMCs, or as DNA extracted from either sample type. TCRbeta CDR3 regions were amplified from genomic DNA by means of the immunoSEQ Assay, a bias-controlled multiplex PCR. The authors processed their data as follows. The number of nucleated cells in each sample was estimated from the amplification of reference gene primers within the assay. Sequence reads were collapsed and filtered to measure the absolute abundance of every unique TCRbeta CDR3 rearrangement. For each sample, productive Simpson clonality was calculated as the square root of Simpson's diversity index over productive rearrangements. TCRdb took this table from immuneACCESS and kept in-frame rearrangements with V and J called. Such tables lack part of the clones; where checked against another copy, unresolved V genes explain under half of the gap, and the rest is unexplained. V, J and clone size reflect that table, while D and trimming were determined from the DNA. Counted in this sample were about 200,000 clones; approximately 87% of them appeared once. 0.78% of the sample comes from the top ten.

The sample comes from a study of blood T cell repertoires in COVID-19 (dated by TCRdb to 2020 to 2022). Notes on the research overall: Samples covering the acute and convalescent phases of COVID-19 were provided by collaborators in the United States, Italy and Spain. The material from the prospective study consisted of cDNA or gDNA derived from T cells, B-cell-depleted T cells, or PBMCs. The dataset comprised deeply sampled blood TCRbeta repertoires from subjects exposed to, actively infected with, or recovered from COVID-19. The repertoires were released in a freely available public database intended as a resource for research on the immune response to SARS-CoV-2. The samples were drawn from the first 160 participants of the ongoing ImmuneRACE study and from 1,254 subjects provided by 6 global collaborators. A de-identified subject ID, COVID-19 status, age in years and sex were almost always included in the sample metadata. Where available, HLA class I and class II types were obtained from metadata supplied by the sample provider rather than from assay-based typing. Paper-wide results and their limitations: The amount of clinical and demographic metadata varied by source and participant and was provided uncurated.

Sample: peripheral blood. In this chain, TRBV28 is recombined with TRBJ1-4, with no confident D gene call. This receptor was identified in a woman between 65 and 79 years old with acute or convalescent COVID-19. In nucleotides, the sequence is TGTGCCAGCAGTTTCCAGTTTAATGAAAAACTGTTTTTT. Its coded protein is CASSFQFNEKLFF.